These T cell receptor beta chains were read from a single sample in a study of blood T cell repertoires in COVID-19. Repertoires were generated with immunoSEQ multiplex PCR, while TCRdb's copy carries only in-frame clones and drops some. The sample contains 99,000 or so clones, roughly 86% of which appear only once. The sample comprised peripheral blood. Receptor source: an older woman in a cohort sampled during active or convalescent COVID-19. Both conserved end residues are part of each CDR3. The order of the fields is J gene, V gene, D gene, clone size, CDR3 DNA, CDR3 protein. A D gene is named only where the DNA matches it firmly. Size is stated for part of the rows, as once, few or many counts, or as a class when the clone is expanded.

j_gene: TRBJ2-1
v_gene: TRBV4-1
d_gene: -
abundance: -
CDR3nt: TGCGCCAGCAGCCAATTGAGCGGCAGCGGCTCCTACAATGAGCAGTTCTTC
CDR3aa: CASSQLSGSGSYNEQFF

j_gene: TRBJ2-2
v_gene: TRBV5-4
d_gene: TRBD2
abundance: -
CDR3nt: TGTGCCAGCAGCCCGGGACTAGCGGTTTCTTGGAACACCGGGGAGCTGTTTTTT
CDR3aa: CASSPGLAVSWNTGELFF

j_gene: TRBJ1-6
v_gene: TRBV3-1/TRBV3-2
d_gene: TRBD1
abundance: -
CDR3nt: TGTGCCAGCAGCCCCCGGGACAGAAATTCACCCCTCCACTTT
CDR3aa: CASSPRDRNSPLHF

j_gene: TRBJ2-5
v_gene: TRBV4-2
d_gene: TRBD1
abundance: once
CDR3nt: TGTGCCAGCAGCCAGGGACAGGATGAGACCCAGTACTTC
CDR3aa: CASSQGQDETQYF

j_gene: TRBJ1-3
v_gene: TRBV5-4
d_gene: -
abundance: -
CDR3nt: TGTGCCAGCAGCCGCGGGACGGCCGCGGGAAACACCATATATTTT
CDR3aa: CASSRGTAAGNTIYF

j_gene: TRBJ2-3
v_gene: TRBV5-4
d_gene: -
abundance: -
CDR3nt: TGTGCCAGCAGCATCGGGGCCGGGAGAGGATCAGATACGCAGTATTTT
CDR3aa: CASSIGAGRGSDTQYF

j_gene: TRBJ2-3
v_gene: TRBV7-2
d_gene: TRBD2
abundance: -
CDR3nt: TGTGCCAGCAGCGACGGACTAGCGGGGGGCACAGATACGCAGTATTTT
CDR3aa: CASSDGLAGGTDTQYF

j_gene: TRBJ2-3
v_gene: TRBV24-1
d_gene: -
abundance: -
CDR3nt: TGTGCCACCAGCCAGGGGCGCACAGATACGCAGTATTTT
CDR3aa: CATSQGRTDTQYF

j_gene: TRBJ1-6
v_gene: TRBV9
d_gene: -
abundance: -
CDR3nt: TGTGCCAGCAGCGGGCGACAGGACCCAAATTCACCCCTCCACTTT
CDR3aa: CASSGRQDPNSPLHF

j_gene: TRBJ2-7
v_gene: TRBV5-1
d_gene: TRBD1
abundance: -
CDR3nt: TGCGCCAGCAGCAGCGCAGCGGGACAGGGGCCCTACGAGCAGTACTTC
CDR3aa: CASSSAAGQGPYEQYF

j_gene: TRBJ1-5
v_gene: TRBV19
d_gene: -
abundance: -
CDR3nt: TGTGCCAGTAGTATCGTCGCAGTTAGCAATCAGCCCCAGCATTTT
CDR3aa: CASSIVAVSNQPQHF

j_gene: TRBJ2-2
v_gene: TRBV10-3
d_gene: TRBD2
abundance: -
CDR3nt: TGTGCCATCAGTGACAGAGCGGGGGGGAACACCGGGGAGCTGTTTTTT
CDR3aa: CAISDRAGGNTGELFF

j_gene: TRBJ2-1
v_gene: TRBV5-6
d_gene: -
abundance: -
CDR3nt: TGTGCCAGCAGCCTGGGACTTACCAACAATGAGCAGTTCTTC
CDR3aa: CASSLGLTNNEQFF

j_gene: TRBJ1-2
v_gene: TRBV5-1
d_gene: TRBD1
abundance: -
CDR3nt: TGCGCCAGCAGCTCCGGGACAGGGGGCGCGCAGGGCTACACCTTC
CDR3aa: CASSSGTGGAQGYTF

j_gene: TRBJ1-5
v_gene: TRBV30
d_gene: -
abundance: -
CDR3nt: TGTGCCTGGAGTGTCCCTAAGGAGAGGTACTATAGCAATCAGCCCCAGCATTTT
CDR3aa: CAWSVPKERYYSNQPQHF

j_gene: TRBJ2-2
v_gene: TRBV5-1
d_gene: -
abundance: -
CDR3nt: TGCGCCAGCAGCAAACCAGGGGTCCCGGGCACCGGGGAGCTGTTTTTT
CDR3aa: CASSKPGVPGTGELFF

j_gene: TRBJ1-4
v_gene: TRBV2
d_gene: -
abundance: -
CDR3nt: TGTGCCAGCAGTGGATTGAGCCCCGGTGAAAAACTGTTTTTT
CDR3aa: CASSGLSPGEKLFF

j_gene: TRBJ2-3
v_gene: TRBV9
d_gene: TRBD2
abundance: -
CDR3nt: TGTGCCAGCAGCGTCGGGGGGACTTCCCCAGATACGCAGTATTTT
CDR3aa: CASSVGGTSPDTQYF

j_gene: TRBJ2-7
v_gene: TRBV21-1
d_gene: -
abundance: -
CDR3nt: TGTGCCAGCAGCAAAGAAGTGGGGACAGGGGTACCCTACGAGCAGTACTTC
CDR3aa: CASSKEVGTGVPYEQYF

j_gene: TRBJ1-2
v_gene: TRBV5-1
d_gene: -
abundance: -
CDR3nt: TGCGCCAGCAGCTCTCCAGGGGCCAACTACTATGGCTACACCTTC
CDR3aa: CASSSPGANYYGYTF

j_gene: TRBJ1-2
v_gene: TRBV29-1
d_gene: TRBD1
abundance: -
CDR3nt: TGCAGCGTTGAAGAGGGAGACAGGGGAAGGCTCTATGGCTACACCTTC
CDR3aa: CSVEEGDRGRLYGYTF

j_gene: TRBJ1-1
v_gene: TRBV2
d_gene: -
abundance: -
CDR3nt: TGTGCCAGCAGTGAAGCCCTGGGGAGGGGTGAAGCTTTCTTT
CDR3aa: CASSEALGRGEAFF

j_gene: TRBJ2-3
v_gene: TRBV5-4
d_gene: TRBD1
abundance: -
CDR3nt: TGTGCCAGCAGCTTAAAATTAACCGGGACAGGGGATCATACGCAGTATTTT
CDR3aa: CASSLKLTGTGDHTQYF

j_gene: TRBJ2-1
v_gene: TRBV10-3
d_gene: -
abundance: -
CDR3nt: TGTGCCATCAGTGCGGGTCAGGGCCTCAATGAGCAGTTCTTC
CDR3aa: CAISAGQGLNEQFF

j_gene: TRBJ2-1
v_gene: TRBV7-7
d_gene: -
abundance: few
CDR3nt: TGTGCTAGCAGCCCCATAGGGGGACATCCTTACAATGAGCAGTTCTTC
CDR3aa: CASSPIGGHPYNEQFF

j_gene: TRBJ2-7
v_gene: TRBV11-1
d_gene: TRBD2
abundance: -
CDR3nt: TGTGCCAGCAGCTTGGCTCTAGCGGACTACGAGCAGTACTTC
CDR3aa: CASSLALADYEQYF

j_gene: TRBJ1-5
v_gene: TRBV2
d_gene: -
abundance: -
CDR3nt: TGTGCCAGCAGTGAAGCGCTTCAGGGAAGTCAGCCCCAGCATTTT
CDR3aa: CASSEALQGSQPQHF

j_gene: TRBJ2-4
v_gene: TRBV29-1
d_gene: TRBD2
abundance: -
CDR3nt: TGCAGCGTTGACAGCGGGGGGGCCAACATTCAGTACTTC
CDR3aa: CSVDSGGANIQYF

j_gene: TRBJ2-7
v_gene: TRBV2
d_gene: -
abundance: -
CDR3nt: TGTGCCAGCAGTGTCAGGCTGATCCTCTCCTACGAGCAGTACTTC
CDR3aa: CASSVRLILSYEQYF

j_gene: TRBJ1-2
v_gene: TRBV5-4
d_gene: TRBD1
abundance: -
CDR3nt: TGTGCCAGCAGCTGGGGTTCAGGGGGCGCCGACTATGGCTACACCTTC
CDR3aa: CASSWGSGGADYGYTF

j_gene: TRBJ2-3
v_gene: TRBV2
d_gene: TRBD2
abundance: -
CDR3nt: TGTGCCAGCATGGTATCGGGACTAGCGATTACGGGCACAGATACGCAGTATTTT
CDR3aa: CASMVSGLAITGTDTQYF

j_gene: TRBJ1-5
v_gene: TRBV2
d_gene: -
abundance: few
CDR3nt: TGTGCCAGCAAATGGCGGACAGATAGCAATCAGCCCCAGCATTTT
CDR3aa: CASKWRTDSNQPQHF

j_gene: TRBJ2-5
v_gene: TRBV19
d_gene: -
abundance: once
CDR3nt: TGTGCCAGTAGTATTAGGGGAGGAGGCGCGGAGACCCAGTACTTC
CDR3aa: CASSIRGGGAETQYF

j_gene: TRBJ2-1
v_gene: TRBV5-1
d_gene: TRBD2
abundance: -
CDR3nt: TGCGCCAGCAGCCGGGACTACCCTGGGAATGAGCAGTTCTTC
CDR3aa: CASSRDYPGNEQFF

j_gene: TRBJ2-3
v_gene: TRBV7-3
d_gene: TRBD2
abundance: -
CDR3nt: TGTGCCAGCAGCCGGGGGGTCGGACTAGCGGGGTTCACAGATACGCAGTATTTT
CDR3aa: CASSRGVGLAGFTDTQYF

j_gene: TRBJ1-6
v_gene: TRBV4-2
d_gene: -
abundance: -
CDR3nt: TGTGCCAGCAGCCAGGCCCTAGGCAATTCACCCCTCCACTTT
CDR3aa: CASSQALGNSPLHF

j_gene: TRBJ2-2
v_gene: TRBV2
d_gene: -
abundance: -
CDR3nt: TGTGCCAGCACTGTACAGGGGAGGCCCACCGGGGAGCTGTTTTTT
CDR3aa: CASTVQGRPTGELFF

j_gene: TRBJ1-5
v_gene: TRBV11-2
d_gene: TRBD1
abundance: -
CDR3nt: TGTGCCAGCAGCAAGCGCGGGACAGGGGATGGCAATCAGCCCCAGCATTTT
CDR3aa: CASSKRGTGDGNQPQHF

j_gene: TRBJ1-2
v_gene: TRBV28
d_gene: TRBD1
abundance: -
CDR3nt: TGTGCCAGCAGCGGGACAGGGGACGTTAACTATGGCTACACCTTC
CDR3aa: CASSGTGDVNYGYTF

j_gene: TRBJ1-6
v_gene: TRBV6-5
d_gene: TRBD1
abundance: -
CDR3nt: TGTGCCAGCAGTTACTTCTCCGGGACAGGGAAATCACCCCTCCACTTT
CDR3aa: CASSYFSGTGKSPLHF

j_gene: TRBJ1-4
v_gene: TRBV28
d_gene: TRBD1
abundance: -
CDR3nt: TGTGCCAGCAAGGACAGGGTTAATGAAAAACTGTTTTTT
CDR3aa: CASKDRVNEKLFF

j_gene: TRBJ2-3
v_gene: TRBV20-1
d_gene: TRBD2
abundance: -
CDR3nt: TGCAGTGCTAGTAGCGGGGGGGCCTTAGATACGCAGTATTTT
CDR3aa: CSASSGGALDTQYF

j_gene: TRBJ1-5
v_gene: TRBV18
d_gene: -
abundance: few
CDR3nt: TGTGCCAGCTCACCTTCAGGCGGCAATCAGCCCCAGCATTTT
CDR3aa: CASSPSGGNQPQHF

j_gene: TRBJ2-5
v_gene: TRBV28
d_gene: TRBD2
abundance: -
CDR3nt: TGTGCCAGCAGCACCGCGCTAGCGGGCTACCAAGAGACCCAGTACTTC
CDR3aa: CASSTALAGYQETQYF

j_gene: TRBJ1-2
v_gene: TRBV5-5
d_gene: TRBD1
abundance: -
CDR3nt: TGTGCCAGCAGCCCCACGACAGGGGGTCCGCTTGGCTACACCTTC
CDR3aa: CASSPTTGGPLGYTF

j_gene: TRBJ2-5
v_gene: TRBV3-1/TRBV3-2
d_gene: -
abundance: -
CDR3nt: TGTGCCAGCAGTCACCACGGCGCTAGCGCTCGGGAGACCCAGTACTTC
CDR3aa: CASSHHGASARETQYF

j_gene: TRBJ2-2
v_gene: TRBV19
d_gene: -
abundance: -
CDR3nt: TGTGCCAGTAGCCCGGCGGTGTACACCGGGGAGCTGTTTTTT
CDR3aa: CASSPAVYTGELFF

j_gene: TRBJ2-2
v_gene: TRBV2
d_gene: TRBD1
abundance: -
CDR3nt: TGTGCCAGCAGAGCGACAGGGGTTGACACCGGGGAGCTGTTTTTT
CDR3aa: CASRATGVDTGELFF

j_gene: TRBJ2-1
v_gene: TRBV28
d_gene: -
abundance: -
CDR3nt: TGTGCCAGCATCTCTCGCAATGAGCAGTTCTTC
CDR3aa: CASISRNEQFF

j_gene: TRBJ1-5
v_gene: TRBV2
d_gene: -
abundance: -
CDR3nt: TGTGCCAGCAGTGAGGGCAGATCGGGCAATCAGCCCCAGCATTTT
CDR3aa: CASSEGRSGNQPQHF

j_gene: TRBJ2-3
v_gene: TRBV6-1
d_gene: -
abundance: -
CDR3nt: TGTGCCAGCAGTGAACTGGGTGGGAGGGGGAGGGATACGCAGTATTTT
CDR3aa: CASSELGGRGRDTQYF

j_gene: TRBJ1-2
v_gene: TRBV2
d_gene: -
abundance: -
CDR3nt: TGTGCCAGCATGGGGGCCCCTAACTATGGCTACACCTTC
CDR3aa: CASMGAPNYGYTF

j_gene: TRBJ2-1
v_gene: TRBV4-1
d_gene: TRBD2
abundance: -
CDR3nt: TGCGCCAGCAGCCACGAAGGGACTAGAAATGAGCAGTTCTTC
CDR3aa: CASSHEGTRNEQFF

j_gene: TRBJ2-3
v_gene: TRBV2
d_gene: TRBD1
abundance: -
CDR3nt: TGTGCCAGCAGTGGGGGACAGGTTAATTCAGATACGCAGTATTTT
CDR3aa: CASSGGQVNSDTQYF

j_gene: TRBJ2-7
v_gene: TRBV13
d_gene: TRBD2
abundance: -
CDR3nt: TGTGCCAGCAGCTTTGGGGCGGGAGGCTCCTACGAGCAGTACTTC
CDR3aa: CASSFGAGGSYEQYF

j_gene: TRBJ1-5
v_gene: TRBV28
d_gene: TRBD1
abundance: -
CDR3nt: TGTGCCTTCGCCTTGGACAGGGGCAACAATCAGCCCCAGCATTTT
CDR3aa: CAFALDRGNNQPQHF

j_gene: TRBJ1-6
v_gene: TRBV10-2
d_gene: -
abundance: -
CDR3nt: TGCGCCAGCAGTGGCAGAGAGGATTCACCCCTCCACTTT
CDR3aa: CASSGREDSPLHF

j_gene: TRBJ1-3
v_gene: TRBV2
d_gene: -
abundance: -
CDR3nt: TGTGCCAGCAGTAGAAACCTCTGGCGTAGCGGAAACACCATATATTTT
CDR3aa: CASSRNLWRSGNTIYF

j_gene: TRBJ1-1
v_gene: TRBV25-1
d_gene: TRBD1
abundance: -
CDR3nt: TGTGCCAGCAGTGAATTTACAGGGGCGGCTGAAGCTTTCTTT
CDR3aa: CASSEFTGAAEAFF